A selection of T cell receptor beta chains follows, all from one sample in a study of vaccination effects on CD4 cells after COVID-19. The table came from immunoSEQ multiplex PCR; TCRdb's copy has only in-frame clones and leaves some out. The table lists 40,000 to 60,000 clones, around 76% of them singletons, with around 8.9% in the top ten. Antigens for these TCRs are unknown. The input for sequencing was CD4+ T cells from PBMCs cultured without peptide, taken before COVID-19 vaccination. The origin of the receptors is a human donor who had a prior SARS-CoV-2 infection. Each CDR3 is given with its conserved first and last residue. Fields, in order: D gene, V gene, J gene, clone size, CDR3 protein, CDR3 DNA. A D gene is named only where the DNA matches it firmly. Clone size is not always given. Where it is, it says once, few, many or a class for expanded clones.

d_gene: TRBD2; v_gene: TRBV7-8; j_gene: TRBJ2-5; abundance: NA; CDR3aa: CASSRGEGSGQETQYF; CDR3nt: TGTGCCAGCAGCCGAGGGGAGGGGTCGGGCCAAGAGACCCAGTACTTC
d_gene: TRBD1; v_gene: TRBV7-2; j_gene: TRBJ2-7; abundance: NA; CDR3aa: CASRSGPGQGIWEQYF; CDR3nt: TGTGCCAGCAGATCGGGACCGGGACAGGGGATTTGGGAGCAGTACTTC
d_gene: NA; v_gene: TRBV20-1; j_gene: TRBJ1-1; abundance: NA; CDR3aa: CSATFFTEAFF; CDR3nt: TGCAGTGCTACCTTTTTTACTGAAGCTTTCTTT
d_gene: TRBD2; v_gene: TRBV6-5; j_gene: TRBJ2-3; abundance: few; CDR3aa: CASSPGLAIQDTQYF; CDR3nt: TGTGCCAGCAGCCCGGGACTAGCAATCCAGGATACGCAGTATTTT
d_gene: NA; v_gene: TRBV7-2; j_gene: TRBJ1-3; abundance: NA; CDR3aa: CASSNLQGHGNTIYF; CDR3nt: TGTGCCAGCAGCAATTTACAGGGACATGGAAACACCATATATTTT
d_gene: TRBD1; v_gene: TRBV15; j_gene: TRBJ2-7; abundance: NA; CDR3aa: CATSRGRDRDYEQYF; CDR3nt: TGTGCCACCAGCAGAGGGCGGGACAGGGACTACGAGCAGTACTTC
d_gene: NA; v_gene: TRBV19; j_gene: TRBJ2-3; abundance: NA; CDR3aa: CASSTGTDTQYF; CDR3nt: TGTGCCAGTAGTACTGGCACAGATACGCAGTATTTT
d_gene: TRBD2; v_gene: TRBV5-1; j_gene: TRBJ2-3; abundance: NA; CDR3aa: CASSLGEGQLDTQYF; CDR3nt: TGCGCCAGCAGCTTGGGGGAGGGCCAATTAGATACGCAGTATTTT
d_gene: NA; v_gene: TRBV15; j_gene: TRBJ2-1; abundance: NA; CDR3aa: CATSWGLTYNEQFF; CDR3nt: TGTGCCACCAGCTGGGGACTTACCTACAATGAGCAGTTCTTC
d_gene: TRBD1; v_gene: TRBV24-1; j_gene: TRBJ1-2; abundance: NA; CDR3aa: CATSDLKTGEYGYTF; CDR3nt: TGTGCCACCAGTGACCTAAAGACAGGGGAATATGGCTACACCTTC
d_gene: TRBD2; v_gene: TRBV11-2; j_gene: TRBJ2-1; abundance: NA; CDR3aa: CASSLEFERGSNEQFF; CDR3nt: TGTGCCAGCAGCTTAGAGTTCGAGCGGGGCTCCAATGAGCAGTTCTTC
d_gene: TRBD1; v_gene: TRBV5-1; j_gene: TRBJ2-7; abundance: NA; CDR3aa: CASSWGRQGSSYEQYF; CDR3nt: TGCGCCAGCAGCTGGGGGAGACAGGGTAGCTCCTACGAGCAGTACTTC
d_gene: TRBD2; v_gene: TRBV4-3; j_gene: TRBJ2-1; abundance: NA; CDR3aa: CASSRTGLAGGNEQFF; CDR3nt: TGCGCCAGCAGCCGAACGGGACTAGCGGGAGGCAATGAGCAGTTCTTC
d_gene: TRBD1; v_gene: TRBV11-2; j_gene: TRBJ2-2; abundance: NA; CDR3aa: CASSFPGQGYTGELFF; CDR3nt: TGTGCCAGCAGCTTTCCGGGACAGGGCTACACCGGGGAGCTGTTTTTT
d_gene: TRBD2; v_gene: TRBV5-1; j_gene: TRBJ2-1; abundance: NA; CDR3aa: CASSWGLAGSSYNEQFF; CDR3nt: TGCGCCAGCAGCTGGGGACTAGCGGGGAGCTCCTACAATGAGCAGTTCTTC
d_gene: TRBD1; v_gene: TRBV11-3; j_gene: TRBJ1-1; abundance: few; CDR3aa: CASSLDLWDRERLSTEAFF; CDR3nt: TGTGCCAGCAGCTTAGATCTCTGGGACAGGGAGCGATTGAGTACTGAAGCTTTCTTT